The source of this T cell receptor beta chain is a study of blood T cell repertoires in COVID-19. Study-wide context: The analysed material was cDNA or gDNA that came from T cells, B-cell-depleted T cells, or PBMCs.

In the source study's methods: Estimated nucleated cell counts came from reference gene primer amplification. Using immunoSEQ multiplex PCR, the repertoire was profiled, and TCRdb retains in-frame clones only, with some absent. That table gives V, J and clone size, and the DNA gave D and trimming. The repertoire has hundreds of thousands of clones, around 91% of them found once; the top ten carry less than 3.5%. This CDR3 contains 17 residues. In germline, CDR1 is KGHDR, CDR2 SFDVKD. The J segment lost 2 bases and the V segment lost 4 bases, leaving 5 bases of the junction unmatched. Sequences were obtained from peripheral blood. The rearrangement links TRBV24-1 to TRBJ2-1; 12 bases match TRBD1. This clonotype was obtained from a woman aged 18-29 years who had recovered from COVID-19. For the CDR3, the DNA is TGTGCCACCAGTGAAGCTGGGACAGGGGGCCCCTACAATGAGCAGTTCTTC. Residues: CATSEAGTGGPYNEQFF.